This T cell receptor (beta chain) is from a study of vaccination effects on CD4 cells after COVID-19. Remarks on this clone: What it recognizes is unknown.

Overall study findings and caveats: Just 1 of 255 vaccine-induced clones in healthy recipients was cross-reactive. Late post-vaccination, clones induced by infection and those induced by vaccine underwent marked clonal contraction.

Sequencing was preceded by expansion of antigen-specific CD4+ T cells with viral peptide pools in the ViraFEST assay. Following a roughly eleven-day culture, CD4+ T cells were purified. It was two doses of either the BNT162b2 or mRNA-1273 vaccine that participants received. Vaccine recipients lacked prior SARS-CoV-2 infection and had negative nucleocapsid antibodies. IL-2 at 9 to 10 IU/ml and peptides at around 9.6 ug/ml were added to cultured PBMC, around 2.2 million per well. TCRdb's copy holds only in-frame clones and misses some; the assay was immunoSEQ multiplex PCR. The sample records tens of thousands of clones, around 80% being singletons. Here the sequenced sample was CD4+ T cells from PBMCs cultured with HCoV-229E spike peptides, taken after COVID-19 vaccination. This receptor was taken from a human donor who received a COVID-19 vaccine.

The CDR3 nucleotides read TGCGCCAGCAGCCAAGATCTCGTTTCAGGGGGGACTAATGAAAAACTGTTTTTT. Translating it yields CASSQDLVSGGTNEKLFF. The chain has TRBV4-1 and TRBJ1-4; 7 bases are a match to TRBD1. The CDR3 length is 18 residues. Unmatched junction bases numbered 9, after V lost 0 bases and J lost 2 bases. Germline lookup yields CDR1 MGHRA and CDR2 YSYEKL.